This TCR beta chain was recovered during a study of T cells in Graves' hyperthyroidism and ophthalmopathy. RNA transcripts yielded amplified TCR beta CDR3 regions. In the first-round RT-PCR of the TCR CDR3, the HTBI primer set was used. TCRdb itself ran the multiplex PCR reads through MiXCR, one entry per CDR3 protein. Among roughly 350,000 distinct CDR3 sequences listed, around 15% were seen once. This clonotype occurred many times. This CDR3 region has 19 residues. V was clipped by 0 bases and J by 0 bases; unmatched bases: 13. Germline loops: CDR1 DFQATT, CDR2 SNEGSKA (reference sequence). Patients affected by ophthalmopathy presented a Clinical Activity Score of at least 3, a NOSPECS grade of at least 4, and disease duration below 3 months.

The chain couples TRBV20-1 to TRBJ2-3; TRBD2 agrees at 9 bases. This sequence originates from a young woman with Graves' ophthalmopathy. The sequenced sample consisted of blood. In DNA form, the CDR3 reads TGCAGTGCTAGAGATGGGCTAGCGGGGCTGACAGCTAGCACAGATACGCAGTATTTT. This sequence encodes CSARDGLAGLTASTDTQYF.